The present entry profiles one T cell receptor beta chain with its context. This sample is drawn from a study of blood T cell repertoires in COVID-19. Study background: Acute and convalescent COVID-19 specimens originated in the United States, Italy and Spain. Sources were T cells, B-cell-depleted T cells, or PBMCs; the material itself was cDNA or gDNA.

CDR3 length: 14 amino acids. The germline V gene has CDR1 SQVTM and CDR2 ANQGSEA. Trimming took 5 bases from V and 0 from J; bases not matched to a gene: 4. Original handling: Cell counts per sample came from amplifying reference gene primers. Here immunoSEQ multiplex PCR was the method, and the copy in TCRdb shows in-frame clones only, minus some. The V and J calls and clone size are taken from that table; D and trimming were inferred from the DNA. The data show about 47,000 clones, with around 84% seen just once and 2.5% held by the top ten. Sequences were obtained from peripheral blood. The V gene is TRBV29-1, the J gene TRBJ1-5; 7 bases align to TRBD1. The receptor was derived from a man aged 50 to 60 with acute or convalescent COVID-19. CDR3: CSVSGTDSNQPQHF. The CDR3, as DNA: TGCAGCGTTTCCGGGACAGATAGCAATCAGCCCCAGCATTTT. Drawing the rest from reference TRBV29-1 and TRBJ1-5, the complete variable domain is SAVISQKPSRDICQRGTSLTIQCQVDSQVTMMFWYRQQPGQSLTLIATANQGSEATYESGFVIDKFPISRPNLTFSTLTVSNMSPEDSSIYLCSVSGTDSNQPQHFGDGTRLSIL.